This T cell receptor (beta chain) was sequenced during a study of graft-versus-host responses after intestinal transplantation. V gave up 7 bases and J gave up 4 bases, with 7 bases separating them. The CDR3 length is 11 residues. The germline V gene has CDR1 LNHDA and CDR2 SQIVND (reference sequence). The repertoire was sequenced with immunoSEQ multiplex PCR; TCRdb's copy has only in-frame clones and lacks some. The sample has about 19,000 clones; 80% to 95% are singletons. The rearrangement joins TRBV19 to TRBJ2-5, with D tentatively TRBD1 or TRBD2 (6 bases each). The TCR sequence derives from a human patient who received an intestinal transplant, so some T cells may come from the graft donor. The sequences come from PBMCs, collected roughly 54 weeks after transplant. The CDR3 loop reads CASKGGETQYF. CDR3 coding DNA: TGTGCCAGTAAGGGGGGAGAGACCCAGTACTTC.